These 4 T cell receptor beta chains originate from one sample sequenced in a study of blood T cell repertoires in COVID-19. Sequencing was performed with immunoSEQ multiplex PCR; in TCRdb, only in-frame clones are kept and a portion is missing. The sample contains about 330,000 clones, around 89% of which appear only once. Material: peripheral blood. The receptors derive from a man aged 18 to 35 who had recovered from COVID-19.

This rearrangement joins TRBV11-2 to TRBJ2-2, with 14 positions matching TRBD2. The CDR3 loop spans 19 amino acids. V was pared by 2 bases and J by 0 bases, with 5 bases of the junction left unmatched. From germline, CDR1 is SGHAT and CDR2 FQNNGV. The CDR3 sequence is CASSLKGLAGATNTGELFF. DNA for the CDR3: TGTGCCAGCAGCTTAAAGGGACTAGCGGGGGCCACGAACACCGGGGAGCTGTTTTTT.

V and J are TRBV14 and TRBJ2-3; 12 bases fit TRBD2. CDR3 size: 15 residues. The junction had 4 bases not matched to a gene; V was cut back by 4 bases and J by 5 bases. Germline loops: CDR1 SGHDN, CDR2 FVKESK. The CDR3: CASSLTSGGLDTQYF. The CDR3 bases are TGTGCCAGCAGCCTGACTAGCGGGGGATTAGATACGCAGTATTTT.

This chain's CDR3 is CASSPGGDTGELFF. In DNA, the CDR3 is TGTGCCAGCAGCCCCGGGGGGGACACCGGGGAGCTGTTTTTT. The rearrangement joins TRBV9 to TRBJ2-2; 8 bases are a match to TRBD2. The V and J ends lost 4 bases and 3 bases, in that order; junction bases with no gene match: 2. This CDR3 has 14 residues. The germline gives CDR1 SGDLS, CDR2 YYNGEE.

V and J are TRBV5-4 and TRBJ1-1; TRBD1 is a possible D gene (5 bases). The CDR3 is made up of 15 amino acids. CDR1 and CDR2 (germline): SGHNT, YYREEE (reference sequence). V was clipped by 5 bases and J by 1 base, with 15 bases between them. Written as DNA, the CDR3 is TGTGCCAGCAGTTACCCAGGGTTGGAGAACACTGAAGCTTTCTTT. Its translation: CASSYPGLENTEAFF. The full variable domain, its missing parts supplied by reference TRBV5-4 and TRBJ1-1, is ETGVTQSPTHLIKTRGQQVTLRCSSQSGHNTVSWYQQALGQGPQFIFQYYREEENGRGNFPPRFSGLQFPNYSSELNVNALELDDSALYLCASSYPGLENTEAFFGQGTRLTVV.